This T cell receptor beta chain derives from a study of early T cells in non-severe SARS-CoV-2 infection. Study details: The sequenced material was bulk RNA from unsorted whole blood, and its chains were unpaired. Findings and limits, study-wide: VDJdb matches were skewed toward anti-spike CD8 T cell responses.

Germline assignment: CDR1 KGHSH and CDR2 LQKENI. With 3 bases clipped from V and 0 bases from J, the junction kept 2 bases outside the gene matches. The CDR3 spans 16 residues. Unique molecular identifiers were added to individual cDNA molecules. TCRdb re-analysed the 5' RACE reads in MiXCR, keeping a single row per CDR3 protein. The sample has about 42,000 distinct CDR3 sequences, 7% to 7.5% seen once. This clonotype has at least ten counts. Its antigen is currently unknown. Sequenced input: whole blood. The TCR sequence derives from an adult who was a healthcare worker with PCR-confirmed SARS-CoV-2 infection or an uninfected control (not recorded which). The chain employs TRBV18 and TRBJ2-1; 10 bases agree with TRBD2. CDR3 nucleotides: TGTGCCAGCTCACCTCGGACTAGCGGCTCCTACAATGAGCAGTTCTTC. Its translation is CASSPRTSGSYNEQFF.